This T cell receptor (beta chain) was documented in a study of CD8+ T cells in alopecia areata. The V and J ends lost 3 bases and 4 bases respectively, with 12 bases between them. The CDR3 is made up of 14 amino acids. CDR1 and CDR2 (germline): MGHDK, SYGVNS. Sequencing relied on a cDNA template that was reverse transcribed from extracted RNA. The method was immunoSEQ multiplex PCR; TCRdb's version includes in-frame clones alone and lacks a portion of them. The sample consists of about 200,000 clones, 50% to 60% of them appearing once. This clone was counted only a few times. What it binds is unknown. Whole-study findings and limits: Lesional scalp, especially alopecia totalis/universalis, showed higher clonality than normal scalp.

This receptor was identified in a human donor with alopecia areata. The V call is TRBV25-1, the J call TRBJ1-2; unclear D gene. Sequencing used CD4+ T cells sorted from blood, obtained at week 0. The CDR3 region is CASSDVKAFYGYTF. The DNA of the CDR3 is TGTGCCAGCAGTGATGTAAAGGCCTTCTATGGCTACACCTTC.